These 19 T cell receptor beta chains were sequenced from one sample in a study of blood T cells in healthy people across ages. A J-beta primer mix and a sample-barcoded 5' primer were used in a second PCR of about 7 to 12 cycles. TCRdb reprocessed the 5' RACE reads with MiXCR, giving one entry per CDR3 protein. This table holds more than 800,000 distinct CDR3 sequences, under 35% found once. The sequenced sample consisted of blood. These receptor sequences come from a woman older than 75 in good health.

This chain connects TRBV20-1 to TRBJ1-2, with no clear D. With 3 bases removed from V and 3 bases from J, the gap between germline ends came to 11 bases. The germline V gene has CDR1 DFQATT and CDR2 SNEGSKA (reference sequence). The CDR3 consists of 13 residues. CDR3 region: CSARSGVDYGYTF. The CDR3, as DNA: TGCAGTGCTAGGTCAGGAGTAGACTATGGCTACACCTTC.

This clonotype has at least ten counts. The CDR3 loop is CASKPGQPLPSTDTQYF. The CDR3 DNA follows: TGTGCCAGCAAGCCGGGACAGCCACTCCCTAGCACAGATACGCAGTATTTT. The chain couples TRBV12-3 or TRBV12-4 to TRBJ2-3; 7 bases map to TRBD1. V shed 7 bases and J 0 bases; nucleotides not matched to a gene: 13. This CDR3 is 17 amino acids long.

As for this clonotype: A much larger clone lies a single base off, so this may be a read error. The chain has TRBV6-2 or TRBV6-3 and TRBJ2-7, with TRBD1 matching 7 bases. Germline loops: CDR1 MNHEY, CDR2 SVGEGT. The CDR3 length is 13 residues. CDR3 in amino acids: CANSRTGLREQYF. The CDR3 nucleotides read TGTGCCAACAGTCGGACAGGTTTAAGGGAGCAGTACTTC.

The rearrangement joins TRBV19 to TRBJ1-2; D is perhaps TRBD1 (6 bases). Trimming pared 4 bases from V and 5 bases from J, leaving 17 bases between. The CDR3 covers 15 residues. Germline CDR1 and CDR2: LNHDA and SQIVND (reference sequence). The CDR3 here is CASSTTGFLRYGYTF. The CDR3 DNA is TGTGCCAGTAGTACAACAGGGTTCCTGAGATATGGCTACACCTTC.

This clonotype was counted a few times. The chain joins TRBV3-1 to TRBJ1-1, with unresolved D. The V end was cut by 3 bases, the J end by 2 bases, with 10 bases between. CDR3 length: 14 residues. CDR1 LGHDT and CDR2 YNNKEL come from the germline V gene (reference sequence). The CDR3 protein is CASSQSSDNTEAFF. The CDR3 region has the DNA TGTGCCAGCAGCCAGTCTAGTGATAACACTGAAGCTTTCTTT.

This clonotype occurred many times. The chain recombines TRBV6-2 or TRBV6-3 with TRBJ2-5; 13 nucleotides align to TRBD2. Trimming at V came to 0 bases and at J to 4 bases, leaving 2 bases not matched to a gene. Germline V gene sequence: CDR1 MNHEY, CDR2 SVGEGT. The CDR3 spans 16 residues. The CDR3 spells CASSYSGTSGVETQYF. The CDR3 nucleotides read TGTGCCAGCAGTTACTCGGGGACTAGCGGGGTAGAGACCCAGTACTTC.

This chain links TRBV10-3 with TRBJ1-2, with 9 bases matching TRBD1. The V segment lost 0 bases and the J segment 2 bases; nucleotides outside the gene matches: 4. The CDR3 is 16 amino acids. Germline CDR1 ENHRY, CDR2 SYGVKD. CDR3 region: CAISESGQGRNYGYTF. The CDR3 nucleotides are TGTGCCATCAGTGAGTCTGGACAGGGGCGCAACTATGGCTACACCTTC.

This clonotype has just a few counts. A much larger clone is a single base away; this may be a read error. This rearrangement joins TRBV4-3 to TRBJ2-7, with a tentative D call TRBD2 (7 bases). CDR3 length: 16 amino acids. Trimming removed 4 bases at V and 10 bases at J, with 26 bases between. CDR1 LGHNA and CDR2 YSLEER come from the germline V gene. As DNA, the CDR3 is TGCGCCAGCAGCCCTGATTGGAGGGGGGGCAAGGAGGCCCAGTACTTC. Its translation: CASSPDWRGGKEAQYF.

This clonotype was observed many times. The chain employs TRBV27 and TRBJ2-7; 14 bases map to TRBD2. The CDR3 spans 16 residues. Germline V gene data show CDR1 as MNHEY and CDR2 as SMNVEV (reference sequence). Losses at the gene ends were 5 bases for V and 0 bases for J; bases not matched to a gene: 3. CDR3 in DNA: TGTGCCAGCAGTAGGGGACTAGCGGGGGCCTCCTACGAGCAGTACTTC. This sequence encodes CASSRGLAGASYEQYF.

This clonotype was seen ten or more times. This rearrangement joins TRBV5-1 to TRBJ2-5, with D unclear. Germline values: CDR1 SGHRS, CDR2 YFSETQ. V lost 2 bases and J 1 base, leaving 9 bases between the germline ends. The CDR3 runs 14 residues. The CDR3 region is CASSFGQLQETQYF. The CDR3 DNA follows: TGCGCCAGCAGCTTCGGGCAACTCCAAGAGACCCAGTACTTC.

This chain connects TRBV19 to TRBJ1-5, with a possible D match to TRBD1 (6 bases). Trimming removed 3 bases at V and 3 bases at J, with 12 bases between. This CDR3 comprises 15 residues. CDR1 and CDR2 (germline): LNHDA, SQIVND (reference sequence). This CDR3 is CASSIGGAYNQPQHF. Here the CDR3 DNA reads TGTGCCAGTAGTATCGGGGGGGCCTACAATCAGCCCCAGCATTTT.

The rearrangement joins TRBV12-3 or TRBV12-4 to TRBJ1-1, with D perhaps TRBD1 (5 bases). The CDR3 runs to 14 residues. Trimming left V 2 bases short and J 3 bases short, with 10 bases between. The CDR3 is CASSLYQGYTEAFF. CDR3 coding DNA: TGTGCCAGCAGTTTATACCAGGGATACACTGAAGCTTTCTTT.

To note about this clonotype: A much larger clone is a single base away; this may be a read error. The chain combines TRBV28 with TRBJ2-7; D is undetermined. The CDR3 extends over 16 amino acids. CDR1 is MDHEN and CDR2 is SYDVKM in the germline V gene. CDR3 in DNA: TGTACCAGCAGTTTTTCACGCTCGGCAGCAAACTACGAGCAGTACTTC. Protein sequence: CTSSFSRSAANYEQYF.

Notes on this clonotype: One base away lies a much larger clone, so this may be a sequencing read error. The chain joins TRBV5-1 to TRBJ1-1; TRBD1 matches 10 bases. Germline values: CDR1 SGHRS, CDR2 YFSETQ. CDR3 length: 16 residues. The CDR3 region is CASSLGQGALNTDAFF. The CDR3 coding sequence is TGCGCCAGCAGCTTGGGACAGGGGGCGTTGAACACTGATGCTTTCTTT.

In the case of this clonotype: This may stem from a read error, because a much larger clone lies one nucleotide away. This chain connects TRBV5-1 to TRBJ2-4, with 7 bases matching TRBD2. The V segment lost 4 bases and the J segment 13 bases; nucleotides outside the gene matches: 11. Germline CDR1 and CDR2: SGHRS and YFSETQ. This CDR3 comprises 13 residues. Here the CDR3 DNA reads TGCGCCAGCAGCGCGGGGGACGGCTACAAGCAGTACTTC. Its translation is CASSAGDGYKQYF.

This clonotype was counted ten times or more. The genes are TRBV5-6 and TRBJ2-5, with D uncertain. This CDR3 has 13 amino acids. V lost 3 bases to trimming and J lost 1 base, with 7 bases between them. Germline V gives CDR1 SGHDT, CDR2 YYEEEE. Here the CDR3 DNA reads TGTGCCAGCAGCTCGGAGAGCCAAGAGACCCAGTACTTC. This sequence encodes CASSSESQETQYF.

The V gene is TRBV24-1, the J gene TRBJ2-1; 9 nucleotides line up with TRBD2. From germline, CDR1 is KGHDR and CDR2 SFDVKD. With V trimmed by 1 base and J by 4 bases, 4 bases remained unmatched. The CDR3 is 16 residues long. CDR3 bases: TGTGCCACCAGTGATTTTGCGGGGGGGCGTTACAATGAGCAGTTCTTC. This encodes CATSDFAGGRYNEQFF.

V and J are TRBV27 and TRBJ2-5, with 7 bases matching TRBD2. CDR3 size: 15 residues. The germline V gene has CDR1 MNHEY and CDR2 SMNVEV (reference sequence). The trim removed 3 bases at V and 5 bases at J, leaving 9 bases unmatched. CDR3 sequence: CASSFKLATWETQYF. DNA for the CDR3: TGTGCCAGCAGTTTCAAACTAGCGACGTGGGAGACCCAGTACTTC.

This clonotype turned up a few times. The chain recombines TRBV30 with TRBJ1-1; D gene unclear. Trimming shortened V by 1 base and J by 11 bases, and 11 bases separated the two germline ends. CDR1 is GTSNPN and CDR2 is SVGIG in the germline V gene (reference sequence). The CDR3 consists of 11 residues. CDR3 sequence (DNA): TGTGCCTGGAGTGCTTCCCATGGGGCTTTCTTT. Amino acid sequence: CAWSASHGAFF.